These 19 T cell receptor beta chains share one sample of origin, sequenced in a study of cytomegalovirus exposure and HLA in healthy donors. Vbeta (60) and Jbeta (13) primers were used in the PCR. Sequencing used immunoSEQ multiplex PCR; TCRdb keeps in-frame clones, though not all of them. The sample carries about 120,000 clones, about 75% recorded once. The source material was PBMCs. The origin of the receptors is a man aged 55 to 70 in good health and CMV-seropositive.

This clone was counted between two and nine times. The chain recombines TRBV30 with TRBJ2-3, with a tentative D call TRBD1 (5 bases). CDR1 and CDR2 (germline): GTSNPN, SVGIG (reference sequence). The CDR3 contains 14 residues. The V gene lost 2 bases and the J gene lost 2 bases, with 11 bases spanning the gap. CDR3 sequence (DNA): TGTGCCTGGAGTACGACAGCAATCACAGATACGCAGTATTTT. Translation gives CAWSTTAITDTQYF.

In this sample, this clone turned up a few times. The chain couples TRBV27 to TRBJ1-1; possibly TRBD1 for D (6 bases). Per the germline V gene, CDR1 is MNHEY and CDR2 is SMNVEV (reference sequence). The V and J ends lost 4 bases and 4 bases respectively, with 13 bases between them. The CDR3 has 14 residues. CDR3 sequence: CASSSLDSLTEAFF. The CDR3 DNA sequence: TGTGCCAGCAGTTCACTGGACAGCCTCACTGAAGCTTTCTTT.

The chain links TRBV9 to TRBJ1-2, with 10 bases lining up with TRBD1. The CDR3 totals 15 residues. V lost 3 bases and J lost 4; bases outside the gene matches: 6. Germline V gene sequence: CDR1 SGDLS, CDR2 YYNGEE. The chain's CDR3 is CASSGPGQGPYGYTF. CDR3 in DNA: TGTGCCAGCAGCGGACCGGGACAGGGGCCCTATGGCTACACCTTC.

The CDR3 is CATSRGRVGSEAFF. Written as DNA, the CDR3 is TGTGCCACCAGCAGAGGACGGGTCGGGAGTGAAGCTTTCTTT. This chain connects TRBV15 to TRBJ1-1; D unresolved. Trimming cost V 1 base and J 7 bases, with 13 bases left between them. Germline CDR1 LNHNV, CDR2 YYDKDF (reference sequence). The CDR3 consists of 14 residues.

The genes are TRBV11-1 and TRBJ2-3; D is uncertain. Trimming cost V 4 bases and J 13 bases, with 15 bases left between them. There are 12 residues in the CDR3. Germline V CDR1 and CDR2: SGHAT, FQDESV (reference sequence). The CDR3 reads CASSSRVSWEYF. The CDR3 nucleotides read TGTGCCAGCAGCTCCCGGGTCTCCTGGGAGTATTTT.

This clone was seen just once. The CDR3 nucleotides read TGCGCCAGCAGCTTGGACACCCCTAACTATGGCTACACCTTC. Amino acids: CASSLDTPNYGYTF. V and J are TRBV5-1 and TRBJ1-2; D is unresolved. V was shortened by 0 bases and J by 0 bases, with 6 bases between the two germline ends. This CDR3 is built from 14 residues. Germline V CDR1 and CDR2: SGHRS, YFSETQ.

The chain is built from TRBV11-2 and TRBJ2-3; TRBD2 matches 11 bases. This CDR3 comprises 18 residues. CDR1 is SGHAT and CDR2 is FQNNGV in the germline V gene. Unmatched junction bases numbered 7, after V lost 2 bases and J lost 0 bases. CDR3 sequence: CASSLRTSGPGSTDTQYF. The DNA of the CDR3 is TGTGCCAGCAGCTTAAGGACTAGCGGGCCTGGGAGCACAGATACGCAGTATTTT.

A single count supports this clone. V and J are TRBV27 and TRBJ1-2; 8 bases map to TRBD1. CDR1 and CDR2 (germline): MNHEY, SMNVEV (reference sequence). The CDR3 is 15 amino acids. V dropped 5 bases and J dropped 8; count of bases not matched to a gene: 13. The CDR3 DNA sequence: TGTGCCAGCAGTGCTGACAGGGGCCGTTGGAGGGGCTACACCTTC. It encodes CASSADRGRWRGYTF.

This chain links TRBV6-1 with TRBJ2-1, with TRBD2 as a possible D gene (6 bases). CDR3 length: 16 amino acids. The germline V and J ends were trimmed by 4 bases and 3 bases, with 16 bases remaining between them. The germline V gene has CDR1 MNHNS and CDR2 SASEGT. The CDR3: CASSGALARNYNEQFF. In DNA form, the CDR3 reads TGTGCCAGCAGTGGAGCCCTAGCGCGTAACTACAATGAGCAGTTCTTC.

The chain has TRBV2 and TRBJ1-6; D gene ambiguous. The germline gives CDR1 SNHLY, CDR2 FYNNEI. V lost 2 bases and J 0 bases, leaving 11 bases between the germline ends. This CDR3 has 17 residues. CDR3 in DNA: TGTGCCAGCAGTGAAAATTGGCGGAGCTCCTATAATTCACCCCTCCACTTT. It yields the protein CASSENWRSSYNSPLHF.

V gene TRBV2 combines with J gene TRBJ2-7; perhaps TRBD1 as D (6 bases). The CDR3 runs to 13 residues. Germline V gives CDR1 SNHLY, CDR2 FYNNEI. V shed 8 bases and J shed 0 bases, with 11 bases lying between them. CDR3 coding DNA: TGTGCCAGCGCACAGGGTAGCTCCTACGAGCAGTACTTC. Translation gives CASAQGSSYEQYF. Full variable domain (missing parts from reference TRBV2 and TRBJ2-7): EPEVTQTPSHQVTQMGQEVILRCVPISNHLYFYWYRQILGQKVEFLVSFYNNEISEKSEIFDDQFSVERPDGSNFTLKIRSTKLEDSAMYFCASAQGSSYEQYFGPGTRLTVT.

This clone was counted between two and nine times. This rearrangement joins TRBV7-9 to TRBJ2-3, with 10 bases fitting TRBD1. The CDR3 length is 16 residues. Losses at the gene ends were 6 bases for V and 1 base for J; bases not matched to a gene: 7. CDR1 and CDR2 (germline): SEHNR, FQNEAQ (reference sequence). The CDR3 DNA reads TGTGCCAGCAGACACGGACAGGGGGAGGGCACAGATACGCAGTATTTT. As protein: CASRHGQGEGTDTQYF.

The chain has TRBV18 and TRBJ1-3; a possible D gene is TRBD1 (5 bases). CDR3 size: 14 residues. V shed 3 bases and J shed 0 bases, with 6 bases lying between them. CDR1 KGHSH and CDR2 LQKENI come from the germline V gene. CDR3 region: CASSPDSSGNTIYF. CDR3 DNA sequence: TGTGCCAGCTCACCCGACAGCTCTGGAAACACCATATATTTT.

The CDR3 here is CASSFGLAGVYEQYF. The CDR3 DNA reads TGTGCCAGCAGTTTCGGACTAGCGGGAGTGTACGAGCAGTACTTC. The chain links TRBV7-2 to TRBJ2-5; 13 positions agree with TRBD2. The J call may be incorrect, as the DNA end agrees better with TRBJ2-7. The CDR3 extends over 15 amino acids. Germline V gives CDR1 SGHTA, CDR2 FQGNSA.

The chain employs TRBV2 and TRBJ2-1; the match to TRBD2 covers 10 bases. Germline lookup yields CDR1 SNHLY and CDR2 FYNNEI. The CDR3 has 13 amino acids. V trimming: 6 bases; J trimming: 6 bases; junction bases outside the gene matches: 2. In DNA, the CDR3 is TGTGCCAGCAGGGAGCGGGAGGGCAATGAGCAGTTCTTC. Amino acid sequence: CASREREGNEQFF.

This clone showed up just a few times. The chain is built from TRBV11-2 and TRBJ1-1; TRBD1 matches 7 bases. Germline lookup yields CDR1 SGHAT and CDR2 FQNNGV. Trimming took 1 base from V and 5 from J; bases not matched to a gene: 7. This CDR3 spans 15 amino acids. CDR3 nucleotides: TGTGCCAGCAGCTTAGGACAGGGCCCGAGGACTGAAGCTTTCTTT. This sequence encodes CASSLGQGPRTEAFF.

The chain uses TRBV9 and TRBJ1-2; 9 bases align to TRBD1. Germline V gene sequence: CDR1 SGDLS, CDR2 YYNGEE. The CDR3 consists of 16 residues. Trimming at V came to 5 bases and at J to 5 bases, leaving 13 bases not matched to a gene. The CDR3 protein is CASSLRLTGTGYGYTF. The CDR3 DNA is TGTGCCAGCAGTCTGAGACTTACCGGGACAGGGTATGGCTACACCTTC.

The rearrangement joins TRBV28 to TRBJ2-3; TRBD1 might be the D (5 bases). Between the trimmed V and J ends, which lost 4 bases and 5 bases, there was a span of 13 bases. The CDR3 is 14 residues long. CDR1 and CDR2 from the germline V gene are MDHEN and SYDVKM. The CDR3 DNA is TGTGCCAGCAGTTCCCTCAGGGCAGGAGATACGCAGTATTTT. The encoded protein is CASSSLRAGDTQYF.

This clone has only a few counts. CDR3 sequence (DNA): TGTGCCAGCAGTTTATTCGGACAGGGTGCGAACACCGGGGAGCTGTTTTTT. Translation gives CASSLFGQGANTGELFF. V is TRBV27 and J is TRBJ2-2, with 8 positions matching TRBD1. The V gene end was trimmed by 1 base and the J gene end by 0 bases; junction bases not matched to a gene: 4. CDR1 MNHEY and CDR2 SMNVEV come from the germline V gene (reference sequence). This CDR3 has 17 amino acids.